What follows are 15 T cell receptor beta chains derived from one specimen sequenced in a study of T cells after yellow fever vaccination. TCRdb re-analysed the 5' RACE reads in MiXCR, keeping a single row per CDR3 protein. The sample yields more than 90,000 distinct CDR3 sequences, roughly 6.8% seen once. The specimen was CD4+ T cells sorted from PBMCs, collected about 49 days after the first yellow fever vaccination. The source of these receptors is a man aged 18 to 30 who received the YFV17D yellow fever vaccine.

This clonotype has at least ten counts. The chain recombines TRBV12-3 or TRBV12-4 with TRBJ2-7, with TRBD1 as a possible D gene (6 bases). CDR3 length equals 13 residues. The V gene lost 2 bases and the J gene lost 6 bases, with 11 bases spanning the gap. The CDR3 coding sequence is TGTGCCAGCAGTTTAATTAAGGGGGTCGAGCAGTACTTC. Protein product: CASSLIKGVEQYF.

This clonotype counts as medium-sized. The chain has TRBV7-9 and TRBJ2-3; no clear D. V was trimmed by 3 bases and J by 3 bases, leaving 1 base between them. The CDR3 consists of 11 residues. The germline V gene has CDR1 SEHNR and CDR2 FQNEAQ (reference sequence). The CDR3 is CASSFTDTQYF. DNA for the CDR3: TGTGCCAGCAGCTTTACAGATACGCAGTATTTT.

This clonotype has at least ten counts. The CDR3 reads CASSKADGTANYSYEQYV. DNA for the CDR3: TGTGCCAGCAGCAAAGCGGACGGGACAGCAAACTATTCCTACGAGCAGTACGTC. The V call is TRBV21-1, the J call TRBJ2-7; the table assigns TRBD1, which was not confirmed against the DNA. TRBV21-1 is marked as a pseudogene. The CDR3 has 18 amino acids.

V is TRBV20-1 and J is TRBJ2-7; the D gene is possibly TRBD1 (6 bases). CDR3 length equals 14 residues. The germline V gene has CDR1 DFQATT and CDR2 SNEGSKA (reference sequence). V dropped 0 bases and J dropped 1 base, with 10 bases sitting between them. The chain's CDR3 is CSARELRGSYEQYV. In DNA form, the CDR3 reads TGCAGTGCTAGAGAGCTCAGGGGATCCTACGAGCAGTACGTC.

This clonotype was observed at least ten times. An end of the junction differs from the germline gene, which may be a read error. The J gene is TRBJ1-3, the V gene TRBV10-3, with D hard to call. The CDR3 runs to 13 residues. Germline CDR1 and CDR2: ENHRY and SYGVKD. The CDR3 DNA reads TGCGCCGGGAAACAGAGCTCTGGAAACACCATATATTTT. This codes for CAGKQSSGNTIYF.

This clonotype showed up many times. CDR3 sequence reads: CASSFYSGDEQYF. The CDR3 DNA sequence: TGTGCCAGCAGTTTTTATTCAGGGGACGAGCAGTACTTC. This chain links TRBV12-3 or TRBV12-4 with TRBJ2-7; TRBD1 might be the D (6 bases). The CDR3 covers 13 residues. The ends were cut back, 3 bases at V and 5 bases at J, with 11 bases in the middle.

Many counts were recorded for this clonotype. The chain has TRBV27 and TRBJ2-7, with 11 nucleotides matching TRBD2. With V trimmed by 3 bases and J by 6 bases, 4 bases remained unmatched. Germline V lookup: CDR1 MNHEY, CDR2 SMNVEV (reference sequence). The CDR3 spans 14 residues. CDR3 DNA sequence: TGTGCCAGCAGTTTGGGTACTAGCGGGGGCGAGCAGTACTTC. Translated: CASSLGTSGGEQYF.

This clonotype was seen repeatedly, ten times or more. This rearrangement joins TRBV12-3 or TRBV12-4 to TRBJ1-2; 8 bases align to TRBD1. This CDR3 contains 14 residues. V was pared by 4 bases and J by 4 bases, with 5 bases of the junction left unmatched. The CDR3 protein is CASSSGTGGYGYTF. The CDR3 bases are TGTGCCAGCAGTTCGGGCACAGGGGGCTATGGCTACACCTTC.

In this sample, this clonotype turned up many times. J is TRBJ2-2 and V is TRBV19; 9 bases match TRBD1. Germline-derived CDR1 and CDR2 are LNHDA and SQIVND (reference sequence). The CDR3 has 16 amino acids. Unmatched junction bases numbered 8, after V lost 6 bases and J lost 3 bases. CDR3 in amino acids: CASRLQGTGHTGELFF. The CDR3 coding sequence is TGTGCCAGTAGGCTACAAGGGACAGGGCACACCGGGGAGCTGTTTTTT.

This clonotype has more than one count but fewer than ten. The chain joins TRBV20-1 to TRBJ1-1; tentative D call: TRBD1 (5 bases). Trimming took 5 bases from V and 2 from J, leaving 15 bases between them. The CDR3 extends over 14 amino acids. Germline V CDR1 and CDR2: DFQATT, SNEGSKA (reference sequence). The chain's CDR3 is CSAPPWGVNTEAFF. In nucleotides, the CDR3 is TGCAGTGCTCCCCCCTGGGGGGTCAACACTGAAGCTTTCTTT.

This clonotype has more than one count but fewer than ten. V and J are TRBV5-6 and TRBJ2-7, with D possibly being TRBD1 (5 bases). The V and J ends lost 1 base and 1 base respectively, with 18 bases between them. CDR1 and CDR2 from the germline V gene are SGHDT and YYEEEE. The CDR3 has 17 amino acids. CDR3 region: CASSLFFGQGISYEQYV. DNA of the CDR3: TGTGCCAGCAGCTTGTTTTTCGGGCAGGGAATTTCCTACGAGCAGTACGTC.

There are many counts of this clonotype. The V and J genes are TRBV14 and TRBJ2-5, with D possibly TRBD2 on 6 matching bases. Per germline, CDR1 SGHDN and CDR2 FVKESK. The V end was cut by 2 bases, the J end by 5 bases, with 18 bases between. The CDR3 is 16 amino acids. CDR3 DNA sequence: TGTGCCAGCAGCCAATCGCTACTGGGGAGGAGGGAGACCCAGTACTTC. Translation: CASSQSLLGRRETQYF.

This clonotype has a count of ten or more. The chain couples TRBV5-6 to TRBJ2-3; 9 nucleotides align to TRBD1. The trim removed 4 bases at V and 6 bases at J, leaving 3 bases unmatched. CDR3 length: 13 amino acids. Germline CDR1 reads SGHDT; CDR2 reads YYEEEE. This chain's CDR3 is CASSRDRGDTQYF. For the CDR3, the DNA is TGTGCCAGCAGCCGAGACAGGGGGGATACGCAGTATTTT.

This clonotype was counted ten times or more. The CDR3 bases are TGTGCCACCAGTGTGTTGGGGGAGAATCAGCCCCAGCATTTT. It codes for CATSVLGENQPQHF. V and J are TRBV24-1 and TRBJ1-5; weak D call: TRBD1 (5 bases). Germline-derived CDR1 and CDR2 are KGHDR and SFDVKD. Trimming removed 5 bases from V and 4 bases from J, with 11 bases in between. The length of the CDR3 is 14 residues.

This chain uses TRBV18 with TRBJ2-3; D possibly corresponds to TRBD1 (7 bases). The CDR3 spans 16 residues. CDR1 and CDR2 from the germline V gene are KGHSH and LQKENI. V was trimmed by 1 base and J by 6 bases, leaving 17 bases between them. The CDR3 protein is CASSPRLGGAADTQYF. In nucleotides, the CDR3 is TGTGCCAGCTCACCACGACTAGGGGGCGCGGCGGATACGCAGTATTTT.